This TCR beta chain was documented in a study of Ad26.COV2.S vaccination and SARS-CoV-2 variants. From germline, CDR1 is SNHLY and CDR2 FYNNEI. V lost 6 bases and J 8 bases, leaving 10 bases between the germline ends. The length of the CDR3 is 11 residues. Produced via immunoSEQ multiplex PCR; TCRdb's table is partial and in-frame only. The sample lists about 350,000 clones, about 90% occurring once. Study findings and constraints: Those who received the vaccine showed greater spike-specific TCR breadth than those given placebo. Substantial breadth was reported for post-vaccination spike-specific CD8+ and CD4+ T cells.

This clone has a handful of counts. Its antigen is as yet unknown. The J gene is TRBJ2-5, the V gene TRBV2; weak D call: TRBD1 (5 bases). The source of this sequence is a human donor who had recovered from COVID-19. The starting material was peripheral blood, obtained after recovery from COVID-19. In DNA, the CDR3 is TGTGCCAGCAGAGGGGAAGGAACCCAGTACTTC. Translated: CASRGEGTQYF.